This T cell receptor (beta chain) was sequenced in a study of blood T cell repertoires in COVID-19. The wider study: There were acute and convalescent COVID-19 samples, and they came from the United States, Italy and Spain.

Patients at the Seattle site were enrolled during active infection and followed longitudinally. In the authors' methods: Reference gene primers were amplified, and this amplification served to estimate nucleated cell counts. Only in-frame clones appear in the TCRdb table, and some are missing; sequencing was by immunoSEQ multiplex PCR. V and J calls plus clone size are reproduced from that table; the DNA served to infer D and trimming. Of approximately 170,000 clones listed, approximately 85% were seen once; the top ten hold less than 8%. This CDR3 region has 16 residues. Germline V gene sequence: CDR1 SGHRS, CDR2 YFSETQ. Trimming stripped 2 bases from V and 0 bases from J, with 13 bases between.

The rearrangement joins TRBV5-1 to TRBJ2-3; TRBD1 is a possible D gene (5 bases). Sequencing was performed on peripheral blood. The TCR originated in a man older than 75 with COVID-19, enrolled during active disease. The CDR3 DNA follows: TGCGCCAGCAGCTTTGGCCAGGGTCTTAGCACAGATACGCAGTATTTT. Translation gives CASSFGQGLSTDTQYF.